Presented here are 6 T cell receptor beta chains from one specimen sequenced in a study of human T cells and chemical hapten exposure. Time point in this sample: patch test 3, about 24 weeks after DPC sensitization. As to treatment: therapeutic diphenylcyclopropenone sensitization with weekly scalp DPC. From the RACE reads, TCRdb called clonotypes with MiXCR, one entry per CDR3 protein. The table shows tens of thousands of distinct CDR3 sequences, with 9.9% occurring only once. The starting material was whole blood, obtained in connection with sensitization to the hapten diphenylcyclopropenone (DPC). The source is a woman in her thirties or forties with alopecia areata. Some clones in this sample may be carry-over from other donors' samples.

Ten or more counts support this clonotype. The chain combines TRBV15 with TRBJ2-3; 9 bases align to TRBD1. CDR3 length: 13 residues. With 4 bases clipped from V and 7 bases from J, the junction kept 3 bases outside the gene matches. In germline, CDR1 is LNHNV, CDR2 YYDKDF (reference sequence). As DNA, the CDR3 is TGTGCCACCAGCACGGACAGGGGAAATACGCAGTATTTT. The encoded protein is CATSTDRGNTQYF.

This clonotype was seen more than once but under ten times. V usage is TRBV12-3 or TRBV12-4 and J usage is TRBJ2-7; perhaps TRBD2 as D (5 bases). V lost 7 bases, J lost 2 bases, and 9 bases lay in between. The CDR3 has 12 amino acids. The CDR3 nucleotides read TGTGCCAGCACCCGGGGAGCCTACGAGCAGTACTTC. Protein: CASTRGAYEQYF.

The V call is TRBV29-1, the J call TRBJ2-1; 15 bases map to TRBD2. Germline loops: CDR1 SQVTM, CDR2 ANQGSEA. Trimming at V came to 7 bases and at J to 12 bases, leaving 4 bases not matched to a gene. The CDR3 is 12 residues long. Here the CDR3 DNA reads TGCAGCGCCCCGGGACTAGCGGGGGGGCAGTTCTTC. Residues: CSAPGLAGGQFF.

In its sample, this clonotype was seen many times. The CDR3 is CASTSGQGYEQYF. CDR3 nucleotides: TGCGCCAGCACCTCGGGACAGGGCTACGAGCAGTACTTC. The chain has TRBV5-1 and TRBJ2-7; 9 positions agree with TRBD1. The germline V gene has CDR1 SGHRS and CDR2 YFSETQ. The CDR3 spans 13 residues. The junction had 4 bases not matched to a gene; V was cut back by 6 bases and J by 3 bases.

This chain connects TRBV3-1 to TRBJ2-5; D might be TRBD2 (6 bases). Trimming left V 4 bases short and J 1 base short, with 16 bases between. Germline V gene data show CDR1 as LGHDT and CDR2 as YNNKEL (reference sequence). The CDR3 length is 16 residues. The CDR3 bases are TGTGCCAGCAGCCGGCGGCCCTCCGGGGGCCAAGAGACCCAGTACTTC. Amino acid sequence: CASSRRPSGGQETQYF.

The chain has TRBV7-6 and TRBJ2-1, with 11 bases that match TRBD2. Germline V gene lookup returns CDR1 SGHVS and CDR2 FNYEAQ. The V gene end was trimmed by 5 bases and the J gene end by 8 bases; junction bases not matched to a gene: 17. The CDR3 runs 18 residues. The CDR3 nucleotides read TGTGCCAGCAGCCTAACTCCGACTAGCGGGGAGACGAGGGATGAGCAGTTCTTC. It translates to CASSLTPTSGETRDEQFF.